Described below is a single T cell receptor (beta chain) sequence and its context. This clone was detected a few times. Its target antigen remains unknown. No much larger clone exists at a distance of one base, and base qualities are not known. The EasySep Human CD8+ T Cell Enrichment Kit was used on day 10 to isolate CD8+ T cells from every culture. This entry belongs to a study of CD8 T cell repertoires and HIV-1 epitope variants (TCRdb year 2020). Looking at the study overall: Twenty-five peptides representing autologous and known Gag and Nef epitope variants were each used to stimulate T cells in separate culture wells. The control conditions were a CMV, EBV and flu peptide pool, the Ebola AY9 epitope as a negative control, and a well with no peptide. The epitopes tested covered three Gag epitope families plus Nef HW9 and YT9. T cells were enriched using the EasySep Human T Cell Enrichment Kit and then co-cultured with an equal number of autologous T cell-negative cells acting as antigen-presenting cells. Cultures were maintained for approximately eleven days in IMDM with gentamicin, and half-media changes adding IL-2, IL-7 and IL-15 were performed on days 3 and 7. An aliquot of 1M T cells was saved as an uncultured baseline condition, separate from the 75 to 100 T cell cultures. A total of around 80 T cell cultures were run, with each culture condition done in triplicate except for one peptide, which was done in duplicate.

The paper's findings and limits, for the study overall: Four to six clonotypes recognized the Nef KF9 family and one clonotype recognized the HW9 family, while no responses were seen to the TAALDMSHF plasma variant. Nine or ten antigen-specific TCR beta clonotypes were identified, of which more than five appeared to be cross-reactive for autologous or known escape epitope variants. The assay identified only TCR beta chains and indicated proliferation in response to antigen, without indicating T cell function or cytokine profile.

CDR1 SQVTM and CDR2 ANQGSEA are derived from the germline V gene. V is shortened by 4 bases, J by 2 bases, and the region joining them spans 14 bases. The CDR3 goes from the cysteine to the phenylalanine over 14 residues. Only the CDR3 region is kept as DNA, spanning 42 bases read in frame from base 1. TCR beta CDR3 regions were sequenced at survey depth on the immunoSEQ platform. The QIAamp DNA micro kit was used to extract genomic DNA from every cultured and uncultured CD8+ T cell population. Per the original workflow: Samples with under 5,000 productive reads were excluded, and this exclusion removed about 7% of the roughly 75 HIV peptide-stimulated cultures. A MANAFEST web app trimmed sequences to CDR3 and removed nonproductive sequences, CDR3s under 5 amino acids, and those not starting C or ending F/W. Clonotypes were classified as antigen-specific only if expansion was observed in at least 2 of 3 replicates versus the no-peptide control at FDR 0.01, only within one epitope family. A frequency at least fivefold higher than in wells stimulated with peptides from other epitope families was additionally required for specific clonotypes. TCRdb's version of the immuneACCESS table is confined to in-frame rearrangements and falls short of the full clone set. An unresolved V gene accounts for under half of the shortfall where checked; the remainder is of unknown origin. The V and J calls and the clone size are those of that table, but D and trimming were determined from the DNA. For this sample there are fewer than 6,500 clones; 65% to 75% appear just once. The ten largest clones represent about 41% of the sample.

Sample: cultured CD8+ T cells derived from PBMCs. The V and J segments used are TRBV29-1 and TRBJ1-1; TRBD1 could be the D gene, as 5 bases match. This sequence originates from a male donor with HIV. Read as DNA, the sequence is TGCAGCGTTGCTTCTTGGGGGTTCAACACTGAAGCTTTCTTT. It translates as CSVASWGFNTEAFF.